The rows below give T cell receptor beta chains drawn from one sample of a study of cytomegalovirus exposure and HLA in healthy donors. Data came from immunoSEQ multiplex PCR; TCRdb stores just in-frame clones and leaves some out. The sample lists fewer than 200,000 clones; around 75% were seen once. The sequenced material came from PBMCs. The origin of the receptors is a female donor in good health and CMV-seronegative. Both conserved end residues are part of each CDR3. D genes are given only for firm matches. Rows may omit the clone size; those that give it use once, few, many or a size class.

j_call | clone_size | v_call | d_call | cdr3_nt | cdr3_aa
TRBJ2-2 | once | TRBV12-5 | TRBD1 | TGTGCTAGTGGTTTGGTACTAGGGGGACAGGGGGCCACCGGGGAGCTGTTTTTT | CASGLVLGGQGATGELFF
TRBJ1-5 | NA | TRBV19 | NA | TGTGCCAGTAGTATCGCGCAGGGCTTGGGATATAGCAATCAGCCCCAGCATTTT | CASSIAQGLGYSNQPQHF
TRBJ1-4 | NA | TRBV6-5 | NA | TGTGCCAGCAGAAATCGGGTTCCTAATGAAAAACTGTTTTTT | CASRNRVPNEKLFF
TRBJ1-2 | NA | TRBV5-1 | TRBD1 | TGCGCCAGCACGACAGGGACATCGACTAACTATGGCTACACCTTC | CASTTGTSTNYGYTF
TRBJ2-2 | NA | TRBV6-4 | TRBD2 | TGTGCCAGCAGTGACTTTCCTAGCGGGAACACCGGGGAGCTGTTTTTT | CASSDFPSGNTGELFF
TRBJ2-5 | NA | TRBV5-4 | NA | TGTGCCAGCAGCCCATCAGTAGCGGAAGAGAGCCAGTACTTC | CASSPSVAEESQYF
TRBJ1-2 | NA | TRBV11-3 | TRBD1 | TGTGCCAGCAGCTTACGCTCGGGACAGGGATATGGCTACACCTTC | CASSLRSGQGYGYTF
TRBJ2-2 | NA | TRBV19 | TRBD1 | TGTGCCAGTAGCCTGAGGGACAGTTACACCGGGGAGCTGTTTTTT | CASSLRDSYTGELFF
TRBJ1-1 | once | TRBV5-6 | NA | TGTGCCAGCAGCTTGGGTCCGGCGGAGGCCACTGAAGCTTTCTTT | CASSLGPAEATEAFF
TRBJ2-7 | NA | TRBV27 | NA | TGTGCCAGCAGTTTACAGGGAGGAGGAACCTACGAGCAGTACTTC | CASSLQGGGTYEQYF
TRBJ1-1 | once | TRBV2 | NA | TGTGCCAGCAGTGTTAAACAGGGTAGCCCTGAAGCTTTCTTT | CASSVKQGSPEAFF
TRBJ1-1 | NA | TRBV6-1 | NA | TGTGCCAGCAGTTCGTCCGGGTCCACTGAAGCTTTCTTT | CASSSSGSTEAFF
TRBJ1-2 | NA | TRBV28 | TRBD1 | TGTGCCAGCAGCACAGGGGACTATGGCTACACCTTC | CASSTGDYGYTF
TRBJ1-1 | NA | TRBV5-1 | NA | TGCGCCAGCAGCTTGGACGGAGAGAACACTGAAGCTTTCTTT | CASSLDGENTEAFF
TRBJ2-1 | NA | TRBV27 | NA | TGTGCCAGCAGCCTGGGACTTTACAATGAGCAGTTCTTC | CASSLGLYNEQFF
TRBJ2-5 | NA | TRBV6-6 | TRBD2 | TGTGCCAGCAGGCCGACGTCCGGGACTAGCCCACAGACCCAGTACTTC | CASRPTSGTSPQTQYF
TRBJ1-1 | NA | TRBV7-9 | TRBD1 | TGTGCCAGCAGCACCACGACAGGGGTTGAAGCTTTCTTT | CASSTTTGVEAFF
TRBJ2-5 | NA | TRBV7-8 | NA | TGTGCCAGCAGCTTAGTGGGAGGCCAGGCCGGGGGCCAGTACTTC | CASSLVGGQAGGQYF
TRBJ2-2 | NA | TRBV4-1 | TRBD2 | TGCGCCAGCAGCCAAGATGAGCGGGAGGTGGACGGGGAGCTGTTTTTT | CASSQDEREVDGELFF
TRBJ1-1 | once | TRBV28 | TRBD1 | TGTGCCAGCAGTCCCCTGACAGGGGAAGCTTTCTTT | CASSPLTGEAFF
TRBJ2-7 | NA | TRBV13 | NA | TGTGCCAGCACCACCTCGGGAAGCTCCTACGAGCAGTACTTC | CASTTSGSSYEQYF
TRBJ2-7 | NA | TRBV7-9 | TRBD2 | TGTGCCAGCAGCTACGGACTAGCGGAGACCTACGAGCAGTACTTC | CASSYGLAETYEQYF